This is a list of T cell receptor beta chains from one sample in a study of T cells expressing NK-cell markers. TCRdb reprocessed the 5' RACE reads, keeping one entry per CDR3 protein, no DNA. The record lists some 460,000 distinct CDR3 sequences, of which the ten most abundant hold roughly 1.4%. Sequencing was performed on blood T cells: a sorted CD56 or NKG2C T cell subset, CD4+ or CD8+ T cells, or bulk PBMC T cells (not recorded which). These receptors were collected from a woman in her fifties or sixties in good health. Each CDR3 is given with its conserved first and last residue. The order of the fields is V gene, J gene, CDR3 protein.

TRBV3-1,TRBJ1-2,CASSPKAVNNYGYTF
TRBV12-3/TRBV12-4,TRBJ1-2,CASSLSAYYGYTF
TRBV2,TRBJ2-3,CASREQGVVTDTQYF
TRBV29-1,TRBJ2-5,CSVTTRETQYF
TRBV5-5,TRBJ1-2,CASSLEEGRGGYTF
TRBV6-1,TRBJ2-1,CASSRDRVNYNEQFF
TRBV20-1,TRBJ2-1,CSASYLDPSLNEQFF
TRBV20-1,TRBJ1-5,CSAAQGLVRNQPQHF
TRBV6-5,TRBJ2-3,CASSTPGLAGGLSPDTQYF
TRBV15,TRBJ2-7,CATSRDLGQTYEQYF
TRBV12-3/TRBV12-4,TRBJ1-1,CASTSLGSAFF
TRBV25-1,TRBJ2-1,CASQTGGQQFF
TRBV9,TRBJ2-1,CASSVRGREGLNEQFF
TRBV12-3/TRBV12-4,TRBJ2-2,CASRRGAGVNTGELFF
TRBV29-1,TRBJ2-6,CSVTGAAGANVLTF
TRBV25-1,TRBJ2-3,CATVQGRGNTQYF
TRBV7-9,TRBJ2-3,CASSSGRLAETDTQYF
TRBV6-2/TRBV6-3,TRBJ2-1,CASTLLAGGDEQFF
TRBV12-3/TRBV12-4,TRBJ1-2,CASSLAGGYYGYTF
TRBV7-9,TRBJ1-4,CASQGEQKLFF
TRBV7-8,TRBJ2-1,CASSVAGTSESSYNEQFF
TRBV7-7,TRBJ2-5,CASSLVGRGEETQYF
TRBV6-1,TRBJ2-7,CASVLAGTYEQYF
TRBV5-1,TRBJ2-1,CASRRTADSNEQFF
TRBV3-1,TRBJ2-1,CASSQGGNHNEQFF
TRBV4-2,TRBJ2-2,CASSQELGQGDGTGELFF
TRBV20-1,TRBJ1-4,CSARDQRATNEKLFF
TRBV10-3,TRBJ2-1,CAISESIQSVEQFF
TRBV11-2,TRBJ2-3,CASSSGLAGLHTQYF
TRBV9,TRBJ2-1,CASSEGAGGYYNEQFF
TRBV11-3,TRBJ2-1,CASSRGQAFYNEQFF
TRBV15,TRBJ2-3,CATSRSRTSGSGDTQYF
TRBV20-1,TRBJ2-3,CSATGQHTDTQYF
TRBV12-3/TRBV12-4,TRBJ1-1,CASRDTGVLNTEAFF
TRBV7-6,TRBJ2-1,CASSLGPSAYNEQFF
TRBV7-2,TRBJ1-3,CASSLAGQGTGNTIYF
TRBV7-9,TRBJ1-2,CASSLAFRQKNYGYTF